A single T cell receptor (beta chain) is shown here with its context. What antigen it recognizes has not been identified. The input lacks base qualities; no much larger clone sits a single base away. This entry comes from a study of OX40 agonist ivuxolimab in advanced cancers. For context, the study as a whole: Ivuxolimab, which targeted the costimulatory receptor OX40 (CD134), was an agonistic, fully human IgG2 monoclonal antibody. Intravenous ivuxolimab was administered to patients every 2 weeks at six dose levels: 0.01, 0.1, 0.3, 1.5, 3 and 10 mg/kg. Of the roughly 53 patients in dose escalation, about 20 had hepatocellular carcinoma, some 15 had melanoma, 9 had renal cell carcinoma and 9 had head and neck cancer. The dose-escalation cohort was around 83% male with a mean age of roughly 62 years, ranging from about 23 to 85. Prior anti-PD-1, anti-PD-L1 or anti-CTLA-4 therapy was permitted, and checkpoint inhibitors had been received by about 37% of dose-escalation patients. Partial responses were achieved by three dose-escalation patients, of whom one had hepatocellular carcinoma and two had cutaneous melanoma. The point of sequencing TCRbeta in the periphery was to test whether ivuxolimab changed TCR sequence diversity and drove clonal T-cell expansion. The paper describes the monotherapy dose-escalation part (N of about 50 patients) of the phase I trial of ivuxolimab. The full study reports these points: The antigen specificity of the clonally expanded peripheral T cells was not determined. After ivuxolimab, expanded clones were on average more numerous among CD8+ T cells than among CD4+ T cells. Low levels of normalized T-cell clonal expansion were also seen in some patients who did not respond. In partial responders in the 0.1-3.0 mg/kg groups, normalized peripheral clonal expansion was found to be among the lowest, especially among CD8+ T cells. At doses of 0.1 to 3.0 mg/kg, clonal expansion of both CD4+ and CD8+ T cells in blood was seen between baseline and week 6.

To sequence the TCRbeta CDR3 region, genomic DNA was isolated from the sorted cells. The immunoSEQ Assay was used for sequencing of TCRbeta CDR3 regions. The table comes from immuneACCESS by way of TCRdb, which keeps in-frame sequences with V and J called. Part of the clones is missing from these tables; in studies checked, under half for an unresolved V gene and the rest for unknown reasons. This sample lists some 22,000 clones; 70% to 90% were detected once. About 17% of the sample is taken by the ten largest. The trial excluded patients who had a history of autoimmune disease or were on systemic immunosuppression. Peripheral blood for TCR sequencing was drawn from every dose cohort at baseline, at cycle 4 day 1 and at cycle 7 day 1. The samples were drawn from a first-in-human, open-label, multicenter phase I dose-escalation trial of ivuxolimab. The trial enrolled adults with locally advanced or metastatic head and neck squamous cell, hepatocellular, melanoma or renal cell carcinoma. Before TCR sequencing, CD4+ T cells and CD8+ T cells from peripheral blood were sorted into separate populations.

From its cysteine to its phenylalanine, the CDR3 spans 13 amino acids. Of all the DNA, just the CDR3 is kept, 39 bases in frame from base 1. Trimming costs V 7 bases and J 1 base, and their ends lie 10 bases apart. As encoded in the germline V gene (reference sequence), CDR1 is MNHNY while CDR2 is SVGAGI. The sequence is built from TRBV6-6 and TRBJ1-2, with TRBD1 as a weak D call on 6 bases. The source material was CD4+ or CD8+ T cells sorted from blood, sampled in a trial of the OX40 agonist ivuxolimab. The receptor was isolated from an adult with an advanced solid tumor such as melanoma, head and neck, liver or kidney cancer. CDR3 protein: CASTEQGNYGYTF. The DNA sequence is as follows: TGTGCCAGCACCGAACAGGGTAACTATGGCTACACCTTC.